The entry below gives a single TCR beta chain sequence along with its context. The antigen is undetermined. One end of the junction does not line up with germline, which may come from a read error. This CDR3 region has 13 residues. The germline CDR1 and CDR2 sequences are MNHEY and SVGEGT. Co-extracting RNA and DNA was done with about 20-34 mg of unsorted bulk tissue as input. Synthesis of TCR beta cDNA was carried out from 500 ng total RNA with a constant-region primer. Libraries covering TCR beta were generated through three nested multiplex PCR rounds (using a slightly modified ARM-PCR). Investigators reported that the first two PCR rounds, at approximately 11 cycles each, used TRBV1-TRBV30 forward primers with a C-beta reverse primer. TCRdb re-called the multiplex PCR reads through MiXCR, storing one row per CDR3 protein. The sample records 99,000 or so distinct CDR3 sequences, roughly 69% being singletons.

The data stem from a study of tumor-infiltrating lymphocytes in primary liver carcinoma. Findings and caveats of the study: Against blood, tumors held a significantly higher top-250-clone fraction (p = 0.039). Only about 8-24% of top clones spanned all five tumor regions.

The specimen sequenced was liver tumor tissue from sampling region 5. This sample's subset: tumor region T5, tumor centre. The chain joins TRBV6-2 or TRBV6-3 to TRBJ1-5; D remains ambiguous. The sequence was obtained from a woman aged 60 to 75 with primary liver carcinoma and hepatitis B virus infection. The DNA for the CDR3 is TGTACCAGCAGTTATAAGGGCAATCAGCTCCAGCATTTT. Translating it yields CTSSYKGNQLQHF.